The clone carrying this T cell receptor beta chain has just one count. The data belong to a study of blood T cell repertoires in COVID-19. The overall study: The origin of the acute and convalescent COVID-19 samples was the United States, Italy and Spain. PBMCs, B-cell-depleted T cells, or T cells were the source of the cDNA or gDNA that made up the material.

The CDR3 has 14 residues. With V trimmed by 0 bases and J by 7 bases, 6 bases remained unmatched. Germline V CDR1 and CDR2: SGHRS, YFSETQ. In the study's own analysis: Amplification with reference gene primers provided the estimates of nucleated cell counts. Using immunoSEQ multiplex PCR, the repertoire was profiled, and TCRdb retains in-frame clones only, with some absent. V and J calls and clone size come straight from that table; D and trimming were deduced from the DNA. This sample yields over 85,000 clones, of which approximately 86% are seen a single time; under 15% belongs to the top ten. Sequencing input: peripheral blood. The chain has TRBV5-1 and TRBJ1-2, with TRBD1 matching 7 bases. The TCR originated in a human donor in a cohort sampled during active COVID-19. For the CDR3, the DNA is TGCGCCAGCAGCTTGGTGAACAGGGGAGGTGGCTACACCTTC. Translating it yields CASSLVNRGGGYTF.